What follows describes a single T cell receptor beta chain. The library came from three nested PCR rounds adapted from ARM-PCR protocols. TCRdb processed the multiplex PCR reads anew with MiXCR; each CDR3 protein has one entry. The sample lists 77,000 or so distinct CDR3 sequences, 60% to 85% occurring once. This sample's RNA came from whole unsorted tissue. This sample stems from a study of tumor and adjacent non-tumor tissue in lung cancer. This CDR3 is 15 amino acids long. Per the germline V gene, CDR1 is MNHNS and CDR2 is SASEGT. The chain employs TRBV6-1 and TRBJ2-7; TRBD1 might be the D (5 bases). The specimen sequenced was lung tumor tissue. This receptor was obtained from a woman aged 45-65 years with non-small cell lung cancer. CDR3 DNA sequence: TGTGCTGGCGAGTCCCAGGGCGACGGCCCCTACGAGCAGTACTTC. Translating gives CAGESQGDGPYEQYF.